Each of the 24 T cell receptor beta chains below was sequenced from the same sample in a study of shared clonotypes between healthy human individuals. Using immunoSEQ multiplex PCR, the repertoire was profiled, and TCRdb retains in-frame clones only, with some absent. This sample carries about 2.3 million clones, 80% to 95% of them seen once, and the ten largest clones take 0.3% to 0.4%. Sequenced sample: naive CD4+ T cells from PBMCs. Subset: CD45RA+ positively selected. These receptors all stem from a man aged 18 to 30 in good health. Some clones in this sample may be carry-over from other donors' samples.

On this clone itself: Other DNA sequences of this sample code for an identical CDR3. The chain has TRBV18 and TRBJ1-4; maybe TRBD1 (5 bases). The V end lost 3 bases, the J end lost 7 bases, and 9 bases lay between the germline ends. From germline, CDR1 is KGHSH and CDR2 LQKENI. CDR3 length equals 13 residues. The CDR3 spells CASSPLGGEKLFF. In DNA form, the CDR3 reads TGTGCCAGCTCACCCTTGGGGGGTGAAAAACTGTTTTTT.

The gene calls are TRBV7-3 and TRBJ2-2; tentative D call: TRBD2 (5 bases). The CDR3 sequence is 14 residues long. V shed 4 bases and J shed 5 bases, with 11 bases lying between them. Germline assignment: CDR1 SGHTA and CDR2 FQGTGA. The CDR3 DNA reads TGTGCCAGCAGCTACCAGACGGGGACCGGGGAGCTGTTTTTT. Encoded protein: CASSYQTGTGELFF.

The CDR3 spells CASSLGYGLGQPQHF. The CDR3 coding sequence is TGTGCCAGCAGCTTAGGTTACGGGCTCGGTCAGCCCCAGCATTTT. This chain connects TRBV13 to TRBJ1-5, with no clear D. Germline CDR1 PRHDT, CDR2 FYEKMQ (reference sequence). With 0 bases removed from V and 6 bases from J, the gap between germline ends came to 12 bases. This CDR3 is 15 amino acids long.

This sequence joins TRBV4-1 and TRBJ2-5; 9 bases align to TRBD1. CDR3 length equals 15 residues. From germline, CDR1 is MGHRA and CDR2 YSYEKL. With 2 bases clipped from V and 2 bases from J, the junction kept 3 bases outside the gene matches. For the CDR3, the DNA is TGCGCCAGCAGCCAAAGGACAGGGGCACAAGAGACCCAGTACTTC. Protein product: CASSQRTGAQETQYF.

The J gene is TRBJ2-4, the V gene TRBV9; 8 nucleotides line up with TRBD2. The length of the CDR3 is 15 residues. Trimming removed 2 bases from V and 6 bases from J; junction bases left unmatched: 7. Per the germline V gene, CDR1 is SGDLS and CDR2 is YYNGEE. CDR3 residues: CASSVSAGVGNIQYF. In nucleotides, the CDR3 is TGTGCCAGCAGCGTCTCAGCGGGAGTGGGAAACATTCAGTACTTC.

The chain links TRBV28 to TRBJ2-7; tentatively, D is TRBD2 (6 bases). Germline V gene sequence: CDR1 MDHEN, CDR2 SYDVKM. The CDR3 has 13 amino acids. With 6 bases removed from V and 2 bases from J, the gap between germline ends came to 11 bases. In DNA form, the CDR3 reads TGTGCCAGCAGCGAAGGGAGGCCCTACGAGCAGTACTTC. Its protein product is CASSEGRPYEQYF.

This sequence joins TRBV2 and TRBJ2-3; 8 nucleotides line up with TRBD1. V was pared by 7 bases and J by 10 bases, with 7 bases of the junction left unmatched. The CDR3 contains 12 residues. Looked up from germline, CDR1 is SNHLY and CDR2 is FYNNEI. CDR3 DNA: TGTGCCAGCATACGACAGGGGTCGTCGCAGTATTTT. Translating gives CASIRQGSSQYF.

The chain employs TRBV30 and TRBJ1-4, with 7 bases identical to TRBD1. Germline CDR1 is GTSNPN and CDR2 is SVGIG (reference sequence). CDR3 length: 14 amino acids. V lost 0 bases and J lost 9; bases outside the gene matches: 7. The CDR3 loop reads CAWSVAGGVQKLFF. The CDR3 nucleotides read TGTGCCTGGAGTGTGGCAGGGGGGGTGCAAAAACTGTTTTTT.

This clone has a single count. CDR3 sequence: CASSLFSGRLSYEQYF. As DNA, the CDR3 is TGTGCCAGCAGCTTATTTAGCGGCCGCCTCTCCTACGAGCAGTACTTC. V is TRBV7-9 and J is TRBJ2-7, with a tentative D call TRBD2 (6 bases). V lost 2 bases and J lost 0, with 14 bases in between. CDR1 and CDR2 (germline): SEHNR, FQNEAQ (reference sequence). The CDR3 loop spans 16 amino acids.

The chain has TRBV21-1 and TRBJ2-1; TRBD2 is the table's D call, not checked against the DNA. TRBV21-1 is a listed pseudogene. The CDR3 extends over 17 amino acids. The CDR3 region has the DNA TGTGCCAGCAGCAAAAGAGGGGCGGGATTTTCCTACAATGAGCAGTTCTTC. Protein sequence: CASSKRGAGFSYNEQFF.

The gene calls are TRBV28 and TRBJ1-4, with D unresolved. The V end lost 6 bases, the J end lost 2 bases, and 13 bases lay between the germline ends. The CDR3 totals 15 residues. CDR1 MDHEN and CDR2 SYDVKM come from the germline V gene. The DNA for the CDR3 is TGTGCCAGCAGCCCTTTCGGTGGCACTAATGAAAAACTGTTTTTT. Translating gives CASSPFGGTNEKLFF.

Points on this clone: Other DNA variants within this sample encode the same CDR3. The chain employs TRBV15 and TRBJ2-3, with unresolved D. The germline V and J ends were trimmed by 0 bases and 6 bases, with 7 bases remaining between them. This CDR3 comprises 13 residues. From germline, CDR1 is LNHNV and CDR2 YYDKDF (reference sequence). The CDR3 is CATSRDLGDTQYF. The DNA of the CDR3 is TGTGCCACCAGCAGAGATCTCGGTGATACGCAGTATTTT.

In its sample, this clone was seen once. The V gene is TRBV2, the J gene TRBJ2-3, with D unclear. The CDR3 length is 11 residues. V lost 7 bases, J lost 2 bases, and 4 bases lay in between. CDR1 is SNHLY, CDR2 FYNNEI, per germline. CDR3 in DNA: TGTGCCAGCACCCCCACAGATACGCAGTATTTT. As protein: CASTPTDTQYF.

About this clone: Other nucleotide sequences from this sample produce the same CDR3. This rearrangement joins TRBV5-1 to TRBJ2-2; 11 bases are a match to TRBD2. Losses at the gene ends were 2 bases for V and 7 bases for J; bases not matched to a gene: 7. CDR3 length: 16 amino acids. Germline V gives CDR1 SGHRS, CDR2 YFSETQ. CDR3 protein: CASSFLAGGPVGELFF. Written as DNA, the CDR3 is TGCGCCAGCAGCTTTTTAGCGGGAGGGCCGGTCGGGGAGCTGTTTTTT.

The chain couples TRBV19 to TRBJ1-3; unclear D gene. Trimming took 4 bases from V and 0 from J, leaving 10 bases between them. This CDR3 is built from 15 residues. The germline gives CDR1 LNHDA, CDR2 SQIVND (reference sequence). CDR3 loop: CASSRQIYSGNTIYF. Here the CDR3 DNA reads TGTGCCAGTAGTAGGCAGATCTACTCTGGAAACACCATATATTTT.

The J gene is TRBJ2-5, the V gene TRBV5-4, with D possibly TRBD1 on 5 matching bases. The CDR3 runs 15 residues. V lost 1 base, J lost 5 bases, and 15 bases lay in between. The V gene's germline CDR1 is SGHNT and CDR2 YYREEE (reference sequence). DNA of the CDR3: TGTGCCAGCAGCTTGTTGGCAGGGAAGGGGGAGACCCAGTACTTC. The encoded protein is CASSLLAGKGETQYF.

The gene calls are TRBV2 and TRBJ2-6; 7 nucleotides align to TRBD2. CDR3 length equals 16 residues. Trimming took 5 bases from V and 0 from J; bases not matched to a gene: 4. The V gene's germline CDR1 is SNHLY and CDR2 FYNNEI. CDR3 loop: CASSQGRDSGANVLTF. CDR3 coding DNA: TGTGCCAGCAGTCAAGGGAGGGACTCTGGGGCCAACGTCCTGACTTTC.

The chain employs TRBV5-1 and TRBJ2-3, with D unresolved. This CDR3 contains 16 residues. The V gene's germline CDR1 is SGHRS and CDR2 YFSETQ. Trimming took 4 bases from V and 0 from J, leaving 15 bases between them. CDR3 protein: CASSPWLKTSTDTQYF. CDR3 in DNA: TGCGCCAGCAGCCCGTGGCTCAAGACGAGCACAGATACGCAGTATTTT.

This clone occurred a few times. This sequence joins TRBV9 and TRBJ1-2; 8 positions match TRBD1. The CDR3 covers 13 residues. V lost 4 bases and J lost 3; bases outside the gene matches: 2. Germline CDR1 reads SGDLS; CDR2 reads YYNGEE. The CDR3 region has the DNA TGTGCCAGCAGCCGACAGGGGTACTATGGCTACACCTTC. Amino acid sequence: CASSRQGYYGYTF.

V usage is TRBV9 and J usage is TRBJ2-7; no clear D. The CDR3 is 13 residues long. Germline V gene data show CDR1 as SGDLS and CDR2 as YYNGEE. The V end lost 3 bases, the J end lost 6 bases, and 13 bases lay between the germline ends. In nucleotides, the CDR3 is TGTGCCAGCAGCGCTAGACGGACCGGCGAGCAGTACTTC. This translates into CASSARRTGEQYF.

Of note for this clone: This sample includes further DNA sequences coding for the same CDR3. The V and J genes are TRBV11-2 and TRBJ2-6; D is ambiguous. The V gene's germline CDR1 is SGHAT and CDR2 FQNNGV. V was shortened by 3 bases and J by 2 bases, with 2 bases between the two germline ends. The CDR3 contains 13 residues. The CDR3 bases are TGTGCCAGCAGCTTTACTGGGGCCAACGTCCTGACTTTC. This encodes CASSFTGANVLTF. Full variable domain (remainder filled in from reference TRBV11-2 and TRBJ2-6): EAGVAQSPRYKIIEKRQSVAFWCNPISGHATLYWYQQILGQGPKLLIQFQNNGVVDDSQLPKDRFSAERLKGVDSTLKIQPAKLEDSAVYLCASSFTGANVLTFGAGSRLTVL.

With respect to this clone: This CDR3 is also generated by other DNA sequences in the sample. The chain employs TRBV30 and TRBJ2-7; unclear D gene. CDR1 is GTSNPN and CDR2 is SVGIG in the germline V gene (reference sequence). The CDR3 has 11 amino acids. V lost 2 bases and J 5 bases, leaving 7 bases between the germline ends. CDR3 residues: CAWSIRHEQYF. The CDR3 coding sequence is TGTGCCTGGAGTATCCGGCACGAGCAGTACTTC.

This chain uses TRBV11-2 with TRBJ2-7, with TRBD1 identical over 10 bases. This CDR3 comprises 16 residues. The ends lost 2 bases at V and 2 bases at J; junction bases unmatched: 6. Per germline, CDR1 SGHAT and CDR2 FQNNGV. The CDR3 region has the DNA TGTGCCAGCAGCTTACTCCGGGACAGGGGACCCTACGAGCAGTACTTC. Protein sequence: CASSLLRDRGPYEQYF.

The V call is TRBV10-2, the J call TRBJ2-5; D gene uncertain. Germline V gives CDR1 WSHSY, CDR2 SAAADI. Trimming took off 6 bases at V and 1 base at J, with 6 bases between the two ends. The CDR3 has 12 residues. The CDR3 is CASRQPQETQYF. CDR3 coding DNA: TGCGCCAGCAGGCAGCCCCAAGAGACCCAGTACTTC.